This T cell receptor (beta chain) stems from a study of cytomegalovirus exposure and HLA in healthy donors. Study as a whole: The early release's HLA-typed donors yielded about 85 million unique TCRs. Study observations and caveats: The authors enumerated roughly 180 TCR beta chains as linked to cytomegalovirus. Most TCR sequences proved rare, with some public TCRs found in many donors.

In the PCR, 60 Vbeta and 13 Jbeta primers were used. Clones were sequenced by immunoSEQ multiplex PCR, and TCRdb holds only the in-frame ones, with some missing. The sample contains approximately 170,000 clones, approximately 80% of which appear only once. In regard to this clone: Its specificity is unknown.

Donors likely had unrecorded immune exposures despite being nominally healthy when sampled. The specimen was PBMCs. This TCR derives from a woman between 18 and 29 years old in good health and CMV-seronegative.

CDR3 DNA: TGTGCCAGCAGACCGGGACAGGGGCTCGGCTACACCTTC. It codes for CASRPGQGLGYTF. The chain combines TRBV6-5 with TRBJ1-2, with 10 bases matching TRBD1. After removal of 6 bases from V and 8 bases from J, the junction contained 6 bases not matched to a gene. The CDR3 loop spans 13 amino acids. Germline V CDR1 and CDR2: MNHEY, SVGAGI.